The 8 T cell receptor beta chains given below trace back to one sample, sequenced in a study of shared clonotypes between healthy human individuals (dated by TCRdb to between 2020 and 2021). Library preparation was by the immunoSEQ multiplex PCR assay. This immuneACCESS table, as held by TCRdb, lists in-frame sequences with V and J called but not all clones. Of the missing ones, under half trace to an unresolved V gene in checked studies; the others have no known cause. The table for this sample lists about 490,000 clones; 76% of them were counted only once. The ten largest clones represent around 13% of the sample. Sequencing used PBMCs. The receptor set was obtained from a woman aged 40-49 years in good health. Some clones in this sample may be carry-over from other donors' samples.

The rearrangement uses TRBV5-1 and TRBJ2-7; D gene unclear. The length of the CDR3 is 14 residues. Germline lookup yields CDR1 SGHRS and CDR2 YFSETQ. Between the trimmed V and J ends, which lost 0 bases and 0 bases, there was a span of 7 bases. CDR3 protein: CASSLEGSSYEQYF. CDR3 sequence (DNA): TGCGCCAGCAGCTTGGAGGGTAGCTCCTACGAGCAGTACTTC.

The chain has TRBV7-9 and TRBJ1-1; D gene ambiguous. V was shortened by 4 bases and J by 4 bases, with 16 bases between the two germline ends. Germline assignment: CDR1 SEHNR and CDR2 FQNEAQ (reference sequence). The CDR3 is 15 amino acids. The CDR3 DNA reads TGTGCCAGCAGCTCAGCAGGAGGGTTGGGCACTGAAGCTTTCTTT. Translating it yields CASSSAGGLGTEAFF.

This rearrangement joins TRBV5-1 to TRBJ2-5; tentative D call: TRBD1 (5 bases). V lost 4 bases to trimming and J lost 6 bases, with 19 bases between them. There are 15 residues in the CDR3. Germline lookup yields CDR1 SGHRS and CDR2 YFSETQ. This CDR3 is CASSQGFAQVKTQYF. The CDR3 DNA reads as TGCGCCAGCAGCCAGGGTTTTGCACAAGTGAAGACCCAGTACTTC.

J is TRBJ2-7 and V is TRBV6-9; no firm D call. Trimming removed 4 bases at V and 1 base at J, with 11 bases between. The CDR3 extends over 14 amino acids. Germline CDR1 reads MNHGY; CDR2 reads SVAAGI. DNA for the CDR3: TGTGCCAGCAGTTCGTTTACTGATTCCTACGAGCAGTACTTC. This translates into CASSSFTDSYEQYF.

Turning to this clone: An end of the junction differs from the germline gene, which may be a read error. The chain combines TRBV7-7 with TRBJ2-5; D remains unclear. Per the germline V gene, CDR1 is SSHAT and CDR2 is FNYEAQ (reference sequence). The CDR3 is made up of 15 amino acids. CDR3 sequence reads: CASSFFPGTQETQYF. The CDR3 nucleotides are TGTGCTAGCAGCTTCTTTCCGGGCACCCAAGAGACCCAGTACTTC.

This clone was found many times. The identical CDR3 is also encoded by other nucleotide sequences in the sample. CDR3 protein: CAWSVGGSGNSPLHF. The CDR3 DNA is TGTGCCTGGAGTGTGGGGGGCTCCGGAAATTCACCCCTCCACTTT. The V call is TRBV30, the J call TRBJ1-6; D possibly corresponds to TRBD1 (6 bases). Per germline, CDR1 GTSNPN and CDR2 SVGIG (reference sequence). V dropped 0 bases and J dropped 7 bases, with 13 bases sitting between them. This CDR3 has 15 residues.

This sequence joins TRBV4-2 and TRBJ1-4, with D hard to call. The length of the CDR3 is 13 residues. V lost 1 base to trimming and J lost 4 bases, with 4 bases between them. Germline-derived CDR1 and CDR2 are LGHNA and YNFKEQ. For the CDR3, the DNA is TGTGCCAGCAGCCAAGTTGTTAATGAAAAACTGTTTTTT. Amino acids: CASSQVVNEKLFF.

V usage is TRBV6-1 and J usage is TRBJ2-7; D is possibly TRBD1 or TRBD2 (6 bases each). Germline V gene sequence: CDR1 MNHNS, CDR2 SASEGT. V dropped 5 bases and J dropped 2 bases, with 16 bases sitting between them. The CDR3 length is 15 residues. CDR3 sequence (DNA): TGTGCCAGCAGTCCAGGGGCGGGATCCACCTACGAGCAGTACTTC. Translated, it gives CASSPGAGSTYEQYF.